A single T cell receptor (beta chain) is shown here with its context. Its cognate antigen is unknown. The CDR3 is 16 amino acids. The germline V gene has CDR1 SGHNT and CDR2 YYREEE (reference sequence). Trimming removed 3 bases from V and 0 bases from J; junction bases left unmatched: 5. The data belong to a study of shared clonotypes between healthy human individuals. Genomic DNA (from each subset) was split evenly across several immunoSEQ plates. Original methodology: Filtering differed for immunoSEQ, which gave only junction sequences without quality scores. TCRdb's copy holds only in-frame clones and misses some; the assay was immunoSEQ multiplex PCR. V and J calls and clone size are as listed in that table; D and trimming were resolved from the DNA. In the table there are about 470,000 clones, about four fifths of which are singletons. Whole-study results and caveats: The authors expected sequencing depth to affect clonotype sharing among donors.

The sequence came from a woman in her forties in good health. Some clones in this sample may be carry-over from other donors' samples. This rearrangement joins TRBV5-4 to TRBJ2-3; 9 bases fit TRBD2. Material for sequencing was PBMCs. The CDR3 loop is CASSSRLAASTDTQYF. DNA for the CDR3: TGTGCCAGCAGCTCCCGACTAGCGGCAAGCACAGATACGCAGTATTTT.